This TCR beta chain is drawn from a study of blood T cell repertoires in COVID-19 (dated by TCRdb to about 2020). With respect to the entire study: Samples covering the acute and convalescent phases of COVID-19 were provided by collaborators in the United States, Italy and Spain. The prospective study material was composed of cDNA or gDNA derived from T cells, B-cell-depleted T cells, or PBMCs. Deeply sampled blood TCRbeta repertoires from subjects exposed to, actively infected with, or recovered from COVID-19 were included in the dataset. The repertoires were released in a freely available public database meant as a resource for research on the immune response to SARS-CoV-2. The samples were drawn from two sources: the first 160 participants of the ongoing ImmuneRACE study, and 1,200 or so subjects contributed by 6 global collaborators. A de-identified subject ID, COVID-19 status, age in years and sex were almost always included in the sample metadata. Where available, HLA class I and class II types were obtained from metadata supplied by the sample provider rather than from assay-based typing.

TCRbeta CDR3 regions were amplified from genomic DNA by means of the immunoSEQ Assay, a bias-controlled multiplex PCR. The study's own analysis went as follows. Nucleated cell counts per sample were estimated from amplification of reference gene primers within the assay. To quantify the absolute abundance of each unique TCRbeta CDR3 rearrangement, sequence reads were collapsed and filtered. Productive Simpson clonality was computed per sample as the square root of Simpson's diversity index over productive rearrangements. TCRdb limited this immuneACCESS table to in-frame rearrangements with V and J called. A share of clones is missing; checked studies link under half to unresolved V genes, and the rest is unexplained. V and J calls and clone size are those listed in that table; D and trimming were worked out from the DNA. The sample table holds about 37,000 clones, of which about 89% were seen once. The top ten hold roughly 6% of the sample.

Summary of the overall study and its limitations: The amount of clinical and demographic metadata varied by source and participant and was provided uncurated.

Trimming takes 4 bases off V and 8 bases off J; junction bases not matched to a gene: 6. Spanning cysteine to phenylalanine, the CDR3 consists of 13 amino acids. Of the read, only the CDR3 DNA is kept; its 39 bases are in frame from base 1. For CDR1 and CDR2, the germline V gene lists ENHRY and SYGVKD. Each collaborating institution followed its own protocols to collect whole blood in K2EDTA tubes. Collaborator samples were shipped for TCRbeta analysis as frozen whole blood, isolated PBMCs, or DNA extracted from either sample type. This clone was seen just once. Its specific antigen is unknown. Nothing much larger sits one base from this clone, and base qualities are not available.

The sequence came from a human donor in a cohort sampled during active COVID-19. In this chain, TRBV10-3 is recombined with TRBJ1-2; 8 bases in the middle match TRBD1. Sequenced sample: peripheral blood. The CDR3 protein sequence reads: CAISGDRGWGYTF. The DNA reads TGTGCCATCAGTGGTGACAGGGGATGGGGCTACACCTTC.